This record covers a single T cell receptor beta chain. These data come from a study of blood T cell repertoires in COVID-19. The study recruited people aged roughly 18 to 100 years across under 25 US areas. How the authors handled the data: It was from reference gene primer amplification that nucleated cell counts were estimated. Clones were read by immunoSEQ multiplex PCR, and TCRdb kept only the in-frame ones, dropping some. V and J calls plus clone size are reproduced from that table; the DNA served to infer D and trimming. This sample has about 320,000 clones, with 85% to 95% found just once. CDR1 is MNHEY, CDR2 SVGEGT, per germline. The CDR3 runs 16 residues. The ends were cut back, 0 bases at V and 8 bases at J, with 16 bases in the middle.

The chain carries TRBV6-2 or TRBV6-3 and TRBJ1-4; D remains ambiguous. Sequenced material: PBMCs or T cells enriched from blood (not recorded which). The receptor's source is a woman in her 30s who had been exposed to COVID-19. CDR3 sequence: CASSYSSQSRQEKLFF. CDR3 nucleotide sequence: TGTGCCAGCAGTTACTCGAGTCAATCGCGACAAGAAAAACTGTTTTTT.